This entry is about one T cell receptor beta chain. These data are taken from a study of blood T cell repertoires in COVID-19. Looking at the study overall: T cells, B-cell-depleted T cells, or PBMCs supplied cDNA or gDNA.

The length of the CDR3 is 14 residues. Germline-derived CDR1 and CDR2 are LNHDA and SQIVND (reference sequence). V lost 5 bases, J lost 1 base, and 11 bases lay in between. Authors' analysis steps: Estimation of nucleated cell counts relied on the amplification of reference gene primers. Generated by immunoSEQ multiplex PCR, the TCRdb table keeps only in-frame clones and is missing some. D and trimming were read from the DNA, whereas the V and J calls and clone size are those reported in that table. Found here are about 250,000 clones, 80% to 90% of them singletons; the top ten hold less than 2%. The sequence came from a man aged 40-50 years who had recovered from COVID-19. The chain links TRBV19 to TRBJ1-1; D is uncertain. Sample: PBMCs or T cells enriched from blood (not recorded which). The chain's CDR3 is CASSAWEGNTEAFF. The CDR3 DNA reads as TGTGCCAGTAGTGCTTGGGAGGGGAACACTGAAGCTTTCTTT.